The rows below give T cell receptor beta chains drawn from one sample of a study of control samples from healthy donors and cancer patients. Measured with immunoSEQ multiplex PCR; TCRdb has only the in-frame clones, and not every one. The repertoire holds 150,000 to 200,000 clones, around 90% seen once, with more than 1.3% in the top ten. The material sequenced was blood. Every receptor here comes from a woman aged 45 to 65 in good health. CDR3s include the opening cysteine and the closing phenylalanine or tryptophan. Fields, in order: D gene, J gene, V gene, clone size, CDR3 protein, CDR3 DNA. The D gene is left open where the match is weak. Some rows mark clone size as missing; the rest say once, few, many or name a class of expanded clone.

NA	TRBJ1-4	TRBV27	NA	CASSRPSREKLFF	TGTGCCAGCAGCCGCCCCAGTAGGGAAAAACTGTTTTTT
NA	TRBJ2-3	TRBV3-1/TRBV3-2	NA	CASSQNTRLADTQYF	TGTGCCAGCAGCCAAAACACTAGGTTAGCAGATACGCAGTATTTT
NA	TRBJ2-1	TRBV5-1	NA	CASWDMGLLHNEQFF	TGCGCCAGCTGGGACATGGGCCTCTTACACAATGAGCAGTTCTTC
NA	TRBJ2-1	TRBV7-2	NA	CASSLRWGNEQFF	TGTGCCAGCAGCTTAAGGTGGGGCAATGAGCAGTTCTTC
TRBD1	TRBJ1-6	TRBV7-6	NA	CASSSTGAYNSPLHF	TGTGCCAGCAGCTCAACAGGGGCGTATAATTCACCCCTCCACTTT
TRBD2	TRBJ2-5	TRBV5-8	NA	CASSLGTSGSSAQETQYF	TGTGCCAGCAGCTTGGGAACTAGCGGGAGTTCCGCCCAAGAGACCCAGTACTTC
NA	TRBJ1-1	TRBV12-3/TRBV12-4	NA	CASSFSGREAFF	TGTGCCAGCAGTTTCTCGGGCAGAGAAGCTTTCTTT
TRBD1	TRBJ1-2	TRBV6-5	NA	CASSPPGQIYGYTF	TGTGCCAGCAGTCCTCCGGGACAGATCTATGGCTACACCTTC
NA	TRBJ1-2	TRBV2	NA	CASSDFQAGHGYTF	TGTGCCAGCAGTGACTTTCAGGCAGGCCATGGCTACACCTTC
NA	TRBJ1-1	TRBV6-1	NA	CASSEWVVNTEAFF	TGTGCCAGCAGTGAGTGGGTTGTTAACACTGAAGCTTTCTTT
NA	TRBJ2-3	TRBV4-2	NA	CASSQAVVDGTDTQYF	TGTGCCAGCAGCCAAGCGGTAGTTGACGGCACAGATACGCAGTATTTT
NA	TRBJ2-6	TRBV6-2/TRBV6-3	once	CASSRGSGANVLTF	TGTGCCAGCAGTAGGGGGTCTGGGGCCAACGTCCTGACTTTC
NA	TRBJ1-6	TRBV12-3/TRBV12-4	once	CASSLVGGSPLHF	TGTGCCAGCAGTTTAGTAGGGGGATCACCCCTCCACTTT
NA	TRBJ2-3	TRBV12-3/TRBV12-4	NA	CASSLGVADTQYF	TGTGCCAGCAGTTTAGGGGTAGCAGATACGCAGTATTTT
NA	TRBJ1-5	TRBV19	NA	CASTTTRNQPQHF	TGTGCCAGTACCACAACGAGGAATCAGCCCCAGCATTTT
NA	TRBJ1-4	TRBV6-5	NA	CASSYSPGGRNEKLFF	TGTGCCAGCAGTTACTCCCCCGGGGGAAGGAATGAAAAACTGTTTTTT
TRBD2	TRBJ2-7	TRBV7-2	NA	CASSPLSGRASYEQYF	TGTGCCAGCAGCCCACTTTCCGGGAGGGCTTCCTACGAGCAGTACTTC
NA	TRBJ2-7	TRBV24-1	NA	CAISDPPGKGIYEQYF	TGTGCCATCAGTGACCCTCCAGGAAAGGGGATCTACGAGCAGTACTTC
NA	TRBJ2-2	TRBV9	NA	CASSVASTTGELFF	TGTGCCAGCAGCGTAGCGAGCACCACCGGGGAGCTGTTTTTT
NA	TRBJ1-2	TRBV5-4	NA	CASSSTGSYGYTF	TGTGCCAGCAGCTCGACGGGGAGCTACGGCTACACCTTC
NA	TRBJ1-1	TRBV30	NA	CAWSLTEAAFF	TGTGCCTGGAGTCTGACAGAGGCAGCTTTCTTT
NA	TRBJ2-3	TRBV11-3	NA	CASSPRPGYTDTQYF	TGTGCCAGCAGCCCTCGTCCGGGCTACACAGATACGCAGTATTTT
NA	TRBJ1-1	TRBV2	NA	CASSRIRRVEGNTEAFF	TGTGCCAGCAGCCGTATTAGGCGGGTTGAAGGGAACACTGAAGCTTTCTTT
TRBD1	TRBJ1-1	TRBV30	NA	CAWSGGQGARMTEAFF	TGTGCCTGGAGCGGAGGACAGGGGGCGAGGATGACTGAAGCTTTCTTT
NA	TRBJ1-2	TRBV6-1	NA	CASSESPTVNYGYTF	TGTGCCAGCAGTGAATCGCCGACAGTGAACTATGGCTACACCTTC
NA	TRBJ2-1	TRBV21-1	NA	CASSKRRQGTYNEQFF	TGTGCCAGCAGCAAAAGGCGGCAGGGGACTTACAATGAGCAGTTCTTC
NA	TRBJ1-2	TRBV9	once	CASSPDGGLYGYTF	TGTGCCAGCAGCCCCGACGGGGGACTCTATGGCTACACCTTC
NA	TRBJ1-6	TRBV21-1	NA	CASSRTNANSPLHF	TGTGCCAGCTCCAGGACCAACGCAAATTCACCCCTCCACTTT
TRBD2	TRBJ2-5	TRBV6-6	once	CASSYVGLAGETQYF	TGTGCCAGCAGTTACGTGGGACTAGCTGGGGAGACCCAGTACTTC
NA	TRBJ2-7	TRBV7-3	NA	CASSQGTAPYEQYF	TGTGCCAGCAGTCAAGGGACTGCTCCCTACGAGCAGTACTTC
NA	TRBJ2-2	TRBV30	NA	CAWSVLTGRTGELFF	TGTGCCTGGAGTGTACTGACAGGGAGGACCGGGGAGCTGTTTTTT
TRBD2	TRBJ2-2	TRBV27	NA	CASSLSALAGGVNTGELFF	TGTGCCAGCAGTTTAAGTGCACTAGCGGGAGGAGTGAACACCGGGGAGCTGTTTTTT
NA	TRBJ1-5	TRBV5-4	NA	CASSLWAGNQPQHF	TGTGCCAGCAGCTTGTGGGCGGGCAATCAGCCCCAGCATTTT
NA	TRBJ1-3	TRBV7-9	NA	CASSLGSDGNTIYF	TGTGCCAGCAGCTTAGGTTCGGATGGAAACACCATATATTTT
NA	TRBJ2-1	TRBV30	NA	CAWNGGGDEQFF	TGTGCCTGGAACGGCGGAGGCGATGAGCAGTTCTTC